These T cell receptor beta chains were read from a single sample in a study of T cell responses to AZD1222 COVID-19 vaccine. The assay was immunoSEQ multiplex PCR, and TCRdb's table has in-frame clones only and misses some. The table has about 96,000 clones, nearly 90% seen once. This specimen consisted of peripheral blood, obtained on day 0 of AZD1222 vaccination. The receptor set was obtained from an adult in good health. The CDR3 runs from the conserved cysteine through the conserved F or W. The order of the fields is D gene, V gene, clone size, J gene, CDR3 length, CDR3 protein, CDR3 DNA. D genes are given only for firm matches. A row's size may be missing; if present it is once, few, many or a size class.

>TRBD1|TRBV9|NA|TRBJ1-2|15
CASSLSGTGPYGYTF
TGTGCCAGCAGCCTATCCGGGACAGGGCCCTATGGCTACACCTTC
>TRBD1|TRBV7-8|NA|TRBJ1-6|16
CASSLGTGRFNSPLHF
TGTGCCAGCAGCTTAGGGACAGGGAGGTTTAATTCACCCCTCCACTTT
>NA|TRBV3-1/TRBV3-2|NA|TRBJ1-1|14
CASSSGHRNTEAFF
TGTGCCAGCAGCTCGGGACATAGGAACACTGAAGCTTTCTTT
>NA|TRBV7-2|NA|TRBJ1-2|14
CASSFAGSADGYTF
TGTGCCAGCAGCTTTGCAGGGAGTGCAGATGGCTACACCTTC
>NA|TRBV28|NA|TRBJ1-1|12
CASTKLDTEAFF
TGTGCCAGCACCAAATTGGACACTGAAGCTTTCTTT
>NA|TRBV5-1|NA|TRBJ2-4|16
CASSLSAALTGHIQYF
TGCGCCAGCAGCTTGTCGGCAGCTCTTACGGGGCACATTCAGTACTTC
>NA|TRBV28|many|TRBJ1-1|14
CASSSSQGNTEAFF
TGTGCCAGCAGCTCATCACAGGGGAACACTGAAGCTTTCTTT
>NA|TRBV6-5|NA|TRBJ1-2|14
CASSYSERRTGYTF
TGTGCCAGCAGTTACTCGGAAAGACGGACTGGCTACACCTTC
>NA|TRBV6-1|NA|TRBJ2-3|16
CASSEGSNQGIDTQYF
TGTGCCAGCAGTGAAGGGTCGAATCAGGGGATAGATACGCAGTATTTT
>TRBD1|TRBV3-1/TRBV3-2|NA|TRBJ1-2|15
CASSPRDRRSYGYTF
TGTGCCAGCAGCCCCCGGGACAGGCGGTCCTATGGCTACACCTTC
>TRBD2|TRBV29-1|NA|TRBJ2-1|14
CSVEERGLVGEQFF
TGCAGCGTTGAAGAAAGGGGACTAGTAGGTGAGCAGTTCTTC
>NA|TRBV25-1|NA|TRBJ2-5|13
CASSEGGAQTQYF
TGTGCCAGCAGTGAAGGGGGCGCCCAGACCCAGTACTTC
>TRBD1|TRBV7-2|NA|TRBJ2-5|14
CASSLAGGAETQYF
TGTGCCAGCAGCTTAGCAGGGGGCGCGGAGACCCAGTACTTC
>TRBD1|TRBV19|NA|TRBJ1-4|16
CASSSDRDRDPEKLFF
TGTGCCAGTAGCTCAGACCGGGACAGGGATCCCGAAAAACTGTTTTTT
>NA|TRBV18|NA|TRBJ2-3|17
CASSPPGNPRERDTQYF
TGTGCCAGCTCACCACCGGGGAATCCCAGGGAAAGAGATACGCAGTATTTT
>NA|TRBV19|NA|TRBJ1-4|15
CASSIAAGHGEKLFF
TGTGCCAGTAGTATCGCGGCAGGGCACGGAGAAAAACTGTTTTTT
>TRBD1|TRBV27|few|TRBJ1-1|14
CASNYRGRGAEAFF
TGTGCCAGCAACTACAGGGGGCGCGGGGCTGAAGCTTTCTTT
>NA|TRBV30|NA|TRBJ2-7|12
CAWSTGPYEQYF
TGTGCCTGGAGTACAGGGCCCTACGAGCAGTACTTC
>NA|TRBV7-3|NA|TRBJ2-2|11
CASSLSGELFF
TGTGCCAGCAGCTTATCCGGGGAGCTGTTTTTT
>TRBD1|TRBV11-3|NA|TRBJ2-4|16
CASSFQGDRGKNIQYF
TGTGCCAGCAGCTTCCAGGGGGACCGGGGCAAAAACATTCAGTACTTC
>TRBD2|TRBV11-2|NA|TRBJ2-1|17
CASSLPPLAGEYNEQFF
TGTGCCAGCAGCTTACCACCTCTAGCGGGGGAATACAATGAGCAGTTCTTC
>NA|TRBV5-6|NA|TRBJ2-5|14
CASSLRRGQETQYF
TGTGCCAGCAGCTTGCGAAGGGGGCAAGAGACCCAGTACTTC
>TRBD1|TRBV3-1/TRBV3-2|once|TRBJ1-1|14
CASNRQGAPSEAFF
TGTGCCAGCAATAGGCAGGGGGCGCCTTCTGAAGCTTTCTTT
>NA|TRBV4-3|NA|TRBJ1-2|12
CASSQRAGRYTF
TGCGCCAGCAGCCAAAGGGCAGGGCGCTACACCTTC
>NA|TRBV7-9|few|TRBJ2-3|16
CASSFDRAPSTDTQYF
TGTGCCAGCAGCTTCGACAGAGCCCCTAGCACAGATACGCAGTATTTT
>TRBD1|TRBV30|NA|TRBJ1-5|13
CACGTVDNQPQHF
TGTGCCTGTGGGACAGTTGACAATCAGCCCCAGCATTTT
>NA|TRBV12-3/TRBV12-4|NA|TRBJ1-1|13
CASSFVLGAEAFF
TGTGCCAGCAGTTTCGTATTAGGGGCTGAAGCTTTCTTT
>TRBD1|TRBV29-1|NA|TRBJ2-7|14
CSVETGTGGDEQYF
TGCAGCGTTGAAACCGGGACAGGGGGCGACGAGCAGTACTTC
>NA|TRBV27|NA|TRBJ1-5|12
CASRTGGQPQHF
TGTGCCAGCAGGACAGGCGGTCAGCCCCAGCATTTT
>NA|TRBV9|NA|TRBJ2-2|16
CASSVETASNTGELFF
TGTGCCAGCAGCGTAGAGACAGCGTCGAACACCGGGGAGCTGTTTTTT
>TRBD1|TRBV2|NA|TRBJ1-4|14
CASSVRTGDEKLFF
TGTGCCAGCAGTGTCCGGACAGGGGATGAAAAACTGTTTTTT
>TRBD2|TRBV5-4|NA|TRBJ2-2|16
CASSPGTSGGAEELFF
TGTGCCAGCAGCCCTGGGACTAGCGGGGGGGCCGAGGAGCTGTTTTTT
>TRBD1|TRBV3-1/TRBV3-2|NA|TRBJ1-5|13
CASSQDRHQPQHF
TGTGCCAGCAGCCAGGACAGGCATCAGCCCCAGCATTTT
>NA|TRBV5-4|NA|TRBJ1-4|13
CASQYATNEKLFF
TGTGCCAGTCAATACGCAACTAATGAAAAACTGTTTTTT
>NA|TRBV7-8|NA|TRBJ1-5|15
CASSPGLGTSQPQHF
TGTGCCAGCAGCCCAGGTCTGGGAACCAGTCAGCCCCAGCATTTT
>NA|TRBV6-1|NA|TRBJ1-5|15
CASSEALSLGWPQHF
TGTGCCAGCAGTGAAGCGCTGAGTCTTGGATGGCCCCAGCATTTT
>NA|TRBV11-3|NA|TRBJ2-2|13
CASSPLNTGELFF
TGTGCCAGCAGCCCCCTGAACACCGGGGAGCTGTTTTTT
>TRBD2|TRBV5-8|NA|TRBJ2-1|19
CASSPKTSTSGLSYNEQFF
TGTGCCAGCAGCCCTAAAACTAGTACTAGCGGGCTCTCCTACAATGAGCAGTTCTTC
>NA|TRBV30|NA|TRBJ2-7|11
CAWSDTYEQYF
TGTGCCTGGAGTGACACCTACGAGCAGTACTTC
>NA|TRBV30|NA|TRBJ1-2|13
CAWRYSGDYGYTF
TGTGCCTGGAGGTACAGTGGGGACTATGGCTACACCTTC
>NA|TRBV4-1|once|TRBJ2-7|13
CASSQAYLHEQYF
TGCGCCAGCAGCCAAGCGTACTTACACGAGCAGTACTTC
>TRBD1|TRBV28|NA|TRBJ2-3|15
CASSSQGTITDTQYF
TGTGCCAGCAGTTCACAGGGGACAATCACAGATACGCAGTATTTT
>NA|TRBV2|NA|TRBJ1-2|14
CASSEQGISYGYTF
TGTGCCAGCAGTGAACAGGGGATCAGCTATGGCTACACCTTC
>TRBD1|TRBV2|NA|TRBJ2-7|15
CASSEAWTGTYEQYF
TGTGCCAGCAGTGAAGCTTGGACAGGCACCTACGAGCAGTACTTC
>NA|TRBV5-1|NA|TRBJ2-5|15
CASSLWAGKEETQYF
TGCGCCAGCAGCTTGTGGGCAGGGAAGGAAGAGACCCAGTACTTC
>NA|TRBV2|once|TRBJ1-1|14
CASRVQHQNTEAFF
TGTGCCAGCAGAGTACAGCACCAGAACACTGAAGCTTTCTTT
>NA|TRBV1|NA|TRBJ2-6|18
CTSSPWDRVSSGANVLTF
TGCACCAGCAGCCCCTGGGACAGGGTTTCCTCTGGGGCCAACGTCCTGACTTTC
>TRBD1|TRBV18|NA|TRBJ2-1|14
CASSPRQGQGEQFF
TGTGCCAGCTCACCAAGACAGGGGCAGGGTGAGCAGTTCTTC